This record concerns one T cell receptor (beta chain) sequence. The antigen is unknown. TCRdb re-analysed the 5' RACE reads in MiXCR, keeping a single row per CDR3 protein. The sample records approximately 94,000 distinct CDR3 sequences, 4% to 4.5% being singletons. The CDR3 has 13 amino acids. Trimming cost V 5 bases and J 5 bases, with 12 bases left between them. CDR1 is SGHTA, CDR2 FQGNSA, per germline. The data derive from a study of spatial heterogeneity in lung cancer. Points from the study as a whole: Tumoral mutation counts were tracked by counts of expanded intratumoral alpha and beta TCRs.

Time point meaning: sample taken at primary tumor resection. This chain joins TRBV7-2 and TRBJ2-5, with D perhaps assigned TRBD1 or TRBD2 (5 bases each). The sequence derives from a male donor with early-stage non-small cell lung cancer. Specimen: lung tumor tissue, collected at surgery. CDR3 residues: CASSARDPETQYF. The CDR3 coding sequence is TGTGCCAGCAGCGCCCGGGACCCGGAGACCCAGTACTTC.